This TCR beta chain derives from a study of shared clonotypes between healthy human individuals. Only one count was recorded for this clone. Trimming cost V 2 bases and J 0 bases, with 10 bases left between them. The CDR3 spans 15 residues. CDR1 is SGHVS, CDR2 FNYEAQ, per germline. The method was immunoSEQ multiplex PCR; TCRdb's version includes in-frame clones alone and lacks a portion of them. This sample has 550,000 to 750,000 clones; 92% occur once, and the top ten carry 24%. As defined, naive CD8 cells were CD45RO-negative and positively selected for CCR7, with terminally differentiated effector memory CD45RA+ cells excluded.

The V call is TRBV7-6, the J call TRBJ1-1, with a possible D match to TRBD1 (5 bases). The sequenced sample was naive CD8+ T cells sorted from blood. The TCR originated in a man aged 25-40 years in good health. The CDR3 DNA reads TGTGCCAGCAGCTTACCGAGACAGATGAACACTGAAGCTTTCTTT. Amino acids: CASSLPRQMNTEAFF.